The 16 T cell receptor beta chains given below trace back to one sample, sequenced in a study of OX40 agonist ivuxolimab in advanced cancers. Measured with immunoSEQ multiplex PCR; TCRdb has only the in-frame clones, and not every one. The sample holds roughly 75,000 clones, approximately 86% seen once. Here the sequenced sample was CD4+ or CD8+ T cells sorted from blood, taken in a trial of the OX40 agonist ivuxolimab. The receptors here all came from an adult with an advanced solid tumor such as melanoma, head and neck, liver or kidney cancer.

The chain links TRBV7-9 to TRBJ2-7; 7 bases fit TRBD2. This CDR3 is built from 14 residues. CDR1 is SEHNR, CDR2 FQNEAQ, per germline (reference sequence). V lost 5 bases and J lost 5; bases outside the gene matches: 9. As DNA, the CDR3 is TGTGCCAGCAGCCGGAGGACTAGTTCGGACGAGCAGTACTTC. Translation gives CASSRRTSSDEQYF.

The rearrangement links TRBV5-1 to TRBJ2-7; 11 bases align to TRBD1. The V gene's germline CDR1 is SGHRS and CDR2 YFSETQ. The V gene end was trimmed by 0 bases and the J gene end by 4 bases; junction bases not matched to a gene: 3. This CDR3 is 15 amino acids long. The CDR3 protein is CASSLVGQGAYEQYF. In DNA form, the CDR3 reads TGCGCCAGCAGCTTGGTAGGACAGGGGGCTTACGAGCAGTACTTC.

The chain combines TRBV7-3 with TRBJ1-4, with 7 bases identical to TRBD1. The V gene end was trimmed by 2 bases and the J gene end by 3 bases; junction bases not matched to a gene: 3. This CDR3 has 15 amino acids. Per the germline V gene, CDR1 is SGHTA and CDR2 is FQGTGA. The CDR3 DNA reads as TGTGCCAGCAGCTTATCCGGGACAGCTAATGAAAAACTGTTTTTT. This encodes CASSLSGTANEKLFF.

The CDR3 DNA sequence: TGTGCCAGCAGCACCCTTGACTACGAGCAGTACTTC. Protein product: CASSTLDYEQYF. V and J are TRBV7-9 and TRBJ2-7; D ambiguous. The germline V gene has CDR1 SEHNR and CDR2 FQNEAQ (reference sequence). The CDR3 has 12 amino acids. Trimming removed 5 bases from V and 3 bases from J, with 8 bases in between.

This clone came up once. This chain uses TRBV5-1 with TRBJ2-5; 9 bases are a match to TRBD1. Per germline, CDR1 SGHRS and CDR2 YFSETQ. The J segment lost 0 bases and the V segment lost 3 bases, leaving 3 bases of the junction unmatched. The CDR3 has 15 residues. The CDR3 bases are TGCGCCAGCAGCTGGGGGGACAGGGACCAAGAGACCCAGTACTTC. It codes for CASSWGDRDQETQYF.

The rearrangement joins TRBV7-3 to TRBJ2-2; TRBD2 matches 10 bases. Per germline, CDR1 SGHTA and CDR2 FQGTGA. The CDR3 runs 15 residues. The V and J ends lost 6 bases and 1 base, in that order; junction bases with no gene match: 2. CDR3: CASRASGRNTGELFF. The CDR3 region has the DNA TGTGCCAGCAGAGCTAGCGGGAGGAACACCGGGGAGCTGTTTTTT.

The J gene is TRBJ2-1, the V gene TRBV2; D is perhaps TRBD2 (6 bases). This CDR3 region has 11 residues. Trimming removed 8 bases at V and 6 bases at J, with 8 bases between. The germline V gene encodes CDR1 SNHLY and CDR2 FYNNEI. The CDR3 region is CASREINEQFF. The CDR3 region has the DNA TGTGCCAGCCGGGAGATCAATGAGCAGTTCTTC.

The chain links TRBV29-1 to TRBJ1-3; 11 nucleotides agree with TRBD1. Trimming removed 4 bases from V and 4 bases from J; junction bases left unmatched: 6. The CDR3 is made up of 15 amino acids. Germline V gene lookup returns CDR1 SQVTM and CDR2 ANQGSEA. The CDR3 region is CSVGGQGAAGNTIYF. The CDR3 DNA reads TGCAGCGTTGGAGGACAGGGGGCAGCGGGAAACACCATATATTTT.

CDR3 in amino acids: CASGPGQGGKVQLFF. CDR3 coding DNA: TGCGCCAGCGGACCGGGACAGGGTGGTAAGGTACAACTGTTTTTT. The chain employs TRBV5-1 and TRBJ1-4; the match to TRBD1 covers 9 bases. There are 15 residues in the CDR3. CDR1 is SGHRS and CDR2 is YFSETQ in the germline V gene. J gave up 12 bases and V 7 bases, and 16 bases lay outside the gene matches.

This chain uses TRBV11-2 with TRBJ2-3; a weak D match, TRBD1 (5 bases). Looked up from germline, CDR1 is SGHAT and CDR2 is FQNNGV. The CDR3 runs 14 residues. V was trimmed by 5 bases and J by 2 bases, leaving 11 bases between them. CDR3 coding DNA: TGTGCCAGCAGCAGACAGCGTTCCACAGATACGCAGTATTTT. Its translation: CASSRQRSTDTQYF. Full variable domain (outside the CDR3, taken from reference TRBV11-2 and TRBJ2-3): EAGVAQSPRYKIIEKRQSVAFWCNPISGHATLYWYQQILGQGPKLLIQFQNNGVVDDSQLPKDRFSAERLKGVDSTLKIQPAKLEDSAVYLCASSRQRSTDTQYFGPGTRLTVL.

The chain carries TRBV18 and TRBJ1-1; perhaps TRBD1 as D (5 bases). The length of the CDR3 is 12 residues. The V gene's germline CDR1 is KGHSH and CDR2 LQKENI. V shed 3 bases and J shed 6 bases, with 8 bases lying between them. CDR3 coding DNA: TGTGCCAGCTCACCTGGGGGTGCTGAAGCTTTCTTT. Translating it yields CASSPGGAEAFF. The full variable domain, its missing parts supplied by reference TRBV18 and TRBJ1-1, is NAGVMQNPRHLVRRRGQEARLRCSPMKGHSHVYWYRQLPEEGLKFMVYLQKENIIDESGMPKERFSAEFPKEGPSILRIQQVVRGDSAAYFCASSPGGAEAFFGQGTRLTVV.

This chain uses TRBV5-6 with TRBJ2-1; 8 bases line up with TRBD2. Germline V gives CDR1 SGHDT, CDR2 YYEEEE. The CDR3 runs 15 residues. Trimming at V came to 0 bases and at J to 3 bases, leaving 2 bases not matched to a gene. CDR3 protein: CASSLVTSVYNEQFF. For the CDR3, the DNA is TGTGCCAGCAGCTTGGTGACTAGCGTCTACAATGAGCAGTTCTTC.

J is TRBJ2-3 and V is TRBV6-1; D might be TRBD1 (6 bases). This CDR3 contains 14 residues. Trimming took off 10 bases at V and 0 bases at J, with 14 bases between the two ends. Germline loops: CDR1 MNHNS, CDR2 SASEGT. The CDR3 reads CATQQGASTDTQYF. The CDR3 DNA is TGTGCCACCCAACAGGGAGCAAGCACAGATACGCAGTATTTT.

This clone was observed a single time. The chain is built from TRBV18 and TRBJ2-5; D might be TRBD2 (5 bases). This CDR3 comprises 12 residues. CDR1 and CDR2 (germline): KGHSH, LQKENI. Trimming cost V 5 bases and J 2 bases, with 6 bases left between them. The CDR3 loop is CASSTGQETQYF. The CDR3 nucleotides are TGTGCCAGCTCAACGGGGCAAGAGACCCAGTACTTC. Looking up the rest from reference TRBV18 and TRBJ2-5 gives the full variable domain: NAGVMQNPRHLVRRRGQEARLRCSPMKGHSHVYWYRQLPEEGLKFMVYLQKENIIDESGMPKERFSAEFPKEGPSILRIQQVVRGDSAAYFCASSTGQETQYFGPGTRLLVL.

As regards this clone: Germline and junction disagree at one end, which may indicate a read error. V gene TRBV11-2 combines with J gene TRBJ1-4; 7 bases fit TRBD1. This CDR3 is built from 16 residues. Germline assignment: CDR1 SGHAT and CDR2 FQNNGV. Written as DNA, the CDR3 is TGTGCCAGCAGCTTTGGGGAGGGGGCAACCAATGAAAAACTGTTTTTT. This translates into CASSFGEGATNEKLFF.

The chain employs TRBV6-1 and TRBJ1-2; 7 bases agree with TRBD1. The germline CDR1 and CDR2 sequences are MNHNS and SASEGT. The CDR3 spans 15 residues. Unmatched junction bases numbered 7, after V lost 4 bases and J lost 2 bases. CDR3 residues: CASSVIGTANYGYTF. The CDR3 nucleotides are TGTGCCAGCAGTGTGATCGGGACAGCAAACTATGGCTACACCTTC.